This T cell receptor (beta chain) was documented in a study of cytomegalovirus exposure and HLA in healthy donors. For this clone: Its antigen is still unknown.

The PCR contained 60 Vbeta and 13 Jbeta primers. The repertoire was sequenced with immunoSEQ multiplex PCR; TCRdb's copy has only in-frame clones and lacks some. Among approximately 170,000 clones, about four fifths were seen once, and the ten largest hold about 2.4%. General observations from the study: Within a later analysis, the majority of CMV-associated TCR beta chains appeared HLA-restricted. The study put under 200 TCR beta chains on its list as cytomegalovirus-associated.

Trimming cost V 3 bases and J 0 bases, with 7 bases left between them. The CDR3 is made up of 13 amino acids. Germline assignment: CDR1 SGHRS and CDR2 YFSETQ. The sequenced sample consisted of PBMCs. The source of this sequence is a male donor in good health and CMV-seronegative. This sequence joins TRBV5-1 and TRBJ2-7; perhaps TRBD1 as D (5 bases). CDR3 DNA sequence: TGCGCCAGCAGCTCAGACAGCTCCTACGAGCAGTACTTC. As protein: CASSSDSSYEQYF.